This T cell receptor beta chain was retrieved from a study of blood T cell repertoires in COVID-19. Losses at the gene ends were 7 bases for V and 10 bases for J; bases not matched to a gene: 10. The CDR3 has 13 residues. Germline V gene data show CDR1 as MNHEY and CDR2 as SVGAGI. Measured with immunoSEQ multiplex PCR; TCRdb has only the in-frame clones, and not every one. The sample yields approximately 200,000 clones, 65% to 85% seen once. The sequenced material came from PBMCs or T cells enriched from blood (not recorded which). The chain links TRBV6-5 to TRBJ1-1; 9 nucleotides agree with TRBD1. The receptor was derived from a man aged 40-49 years who had recovered from COVID-19. In DNA, the CDR3 is TGTGCCAGCAAATCCGGGACAGGGAGTGGAGCTTTCTTT. The encoded protein is CASKSGTGSGAFF.